The T cell receptor beta chain under discussion was sequenced for a study of blood T cell repertoires in COVID-19 (dated by TCRdb to 2018 to 2020). Background on the whole study: Samples covering the acute and convalescent phases of COVID-19 were provided by collaborators in the United States, Italy and Spain. Nearly every sample came with metadata listing a de-identified subject ID, COVID-19 status, age in years and sex. The prospective study material was composed of cDNA or gDNA derived from T cells, B-cell-depleted T cells, or PBMCs. A freely available public database, intended as a resource for researchers studying the immune response to SARS-CoV-2, is where the repertoires were released. Deeply sampled blood TCRbeta repertoires from subjects exposed to, actively infected with, or recovered from COVID-19 were included in the dataset. Samples came from the ongoing ImmuneRACE study (first 160 participants) plus 1,254 subjects from 6 global collaborators. Where available, HLA class I and class II types were taken from metadata supplied by the sample provider and were not determined by assay-based typing. The investigation overall reported the following: The quantity of clinical and demographic metadata differed by source and by participant and was supplied without curation.

CDR1 and CDR2 (SGHTA, FQGNSA) derive from the germline V gene. Trimming takes 1 base off V and 3 bases off J; junction bases not matched to a gene: 7. There are 16 amino acids in the CDR3, from cysteine to phenylalanine inclusive. Just CDR3 DNA is preserved here, 48 bases in frame from base 1. On this clone itself: Its binding antigen is unknown. No per-base quality is available; no much larger clone lies one base away.

TCRbeta CDR3 regions were amplified from genomic DNA by means of the immunoSEQ Assay, a bias-controlled multiplex PCR. The authors' analysis ran thus. The number of nucleated cells in each sample was estimated from the amplification of reference gene primers within the assay. To quantify the absolute abundance of each unique TCRbeta CDR3 rearrangement, sequence reads were collapsed and filtered. For each sample, productive Simpson clonality was calculated as the square root of Simpson's diversity index over productive rearrangements. This immuneACCESS table, as held by TCRdb, lists in-frame sequences with V and J called but not all clones. Of the missing ones, under half trace to an unresolved V gene in checked studies; the others have no known cause. V and J calls and clone size are given by that table; D and trimming were obtained from the DNA. Here the sample has hundreds of thousands of clones; roughly 89% occur a single time. The ten largest clones take up almost 9.5% of the sample.

Enrolling through a virtual design, the prospective study's participants ranged in age from roughly 18 to 89 years and lived across 20 to 30 United States geographic areas. To assign participants to cohorts, the prospective study relied on clinical history that participants themselves reported in a screening survey and a study questionnaire. Recovered participants in ImmuneRACE Cohort 3 were defined by two consecutive negative NP/OP PCR tests, clearance by a healthcare professional, or resolution of symptoms. In the prospective study, mobile phlebotomists collected whole blood, serum and a nasopharyngeal or oropharyngeal swab from each participant. Prospective study participants could optionally give additional blood draws and questionnaires over a 2-month period. Blood samples from the prospective study were shipped frozen or at room temperature prior to DNA extraction.

The rearranged segments are TRBV7-2 and TRBJ2-3, with TRBD1 identical over 7 junction bases. The TCR sequence derives from a woman in her 30s who had recovered from COVID-19. Sequenced material: PBMCs or T cells enriched from blood (not recorded which). The DNA sequence is TGTGCCAGCAGCTTAGTCACAGGGGTTGTAACAGATACGCAGTATTTT. This codes for CASSLVTGVVTDTQYF.